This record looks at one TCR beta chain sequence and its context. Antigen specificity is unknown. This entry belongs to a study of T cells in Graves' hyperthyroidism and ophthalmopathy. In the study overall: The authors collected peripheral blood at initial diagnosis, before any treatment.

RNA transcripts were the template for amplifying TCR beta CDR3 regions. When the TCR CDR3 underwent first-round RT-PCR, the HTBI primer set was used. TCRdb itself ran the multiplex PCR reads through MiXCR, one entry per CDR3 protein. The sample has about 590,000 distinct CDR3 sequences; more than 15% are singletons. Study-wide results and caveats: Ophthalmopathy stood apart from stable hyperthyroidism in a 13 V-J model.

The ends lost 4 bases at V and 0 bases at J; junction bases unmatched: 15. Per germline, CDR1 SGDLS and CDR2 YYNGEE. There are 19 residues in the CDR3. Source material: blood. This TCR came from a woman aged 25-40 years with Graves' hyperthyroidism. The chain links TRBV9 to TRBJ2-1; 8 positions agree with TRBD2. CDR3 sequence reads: CASSLTGGGGRSSYNEQFF. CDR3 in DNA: TGTGCCAGCAGCCTCACGGGGGGGGGAGGGAGAAGCTCCTACAATGAGCAGTTCTTC.